These 5 T cell receptor beta chains came from one sample sequenced in a study of shared clonotypes between healthy human individuals. Profiling relied on immunoSEQ multiplex PCR, and the TCRdb table lists in-frame clones only, not all of them. The table shows 1.6 million or so clones, with 96% occurring only once. Sequencing was done on a sample of naive CD4+ T cells sorted from blood. Subset described: CD45RA+ positively selected. The origin of the receptors is a man aged 30-40 years in good health.

The chain has TRBV11-3 and TRBJ2-7, with D possibly matching TRBD1 (5 bases). The length of the CDR3 is 16 residues. The ends were cut back, 2 bases at V and 0 bases at J, with 14 bases in the middle. Germline values: CDR1 SGHNT, CDR2 YENEEA. For the CDR3, the DNA is TGTGCCAGCAGCTTAACCCTACACAGGAGCTCCTACGAGCAGTACTTC. This codes for CASSLTLHRSSYEQYF.

The chain joins TRBV19 to TRBJ2-1, with a possible D match to TRBD2 (6 bases). This CDR3 spans 15 amino acids. Germline assignment: CDR1 LNHDA and CDR2 SQIVND (reference sequence). The ends were cut back, 4 bases at V and 4 bases at J, with 14 bases in the middle. CDR3 bases: TGTGCCAGTAGTAGAGACAGAGGGACTTACAATGAGCAGTTCTTC. Amino acids: CASSRDRGTYNEQFF.

The J gene is TRBJ1-5, the V gene TRBV30; D is perhaps TRBD1 (5 bases). Germline assignment: CDR1 GTSNPN and CDR2 SVGIG (reference sequence). V lost 1 base to trimming and J lost 7 bases, with 8 bases between them. The CDR3 is 12 residues long. In DNA, the CDR3 is TGTGCCTGGAGTGCTGGGGCGCAGCCCCAGCATTTT. Translation: CAWSAGAQPQHF.

This clone showed up just once. The junction shows a germline mismatch at one end, possibly a read error. The chain links TRBV7-7 to TRBJ2-5; D remains unclear. This CDR3 comprises 14 residues. Germline V CDR1 and CDR2: SSHAT, FNYEAQ (reference sequence). CDR3 coding DNA: TGTGCTAGCAGCGTAGGACCCGTCCAAGAGACCCAGTACTTC. Translating it yields CASSVGPVQETQYF.

This sequence joins TRBV7-9 and TRBJ2-4, with D unresolved. Germline CDR1 SEHNR, CDR2 FQNEAQ (reference sequence). The CDR3 is 15 residues long. Trimming removed 5 bases at V and 1 base at J, with 12 bases between. In nucleotides, the CDR3 is TGTGCCAGCAGCCCCGCCTGGCTGGCCAAAAACATTCAGTACTTC. This sequence encodes CASSPAWLAKNIQYF. Full variable domain (outside the CDR3, taken from reference TRBV7-9 and TRBJ2-4): DTGVSQNPRHKITKRGQNVTFRCDPISEHNRLYWYRQTLGQGPEFLTYFQNEAQLEKSRLLSDRFSAERPKGSFSTLEIQRTEQGDSAMYLCASSPAWLAKNIQYFGAGTRLSVL.